This T cell receptor (beta chain) was found in a study of technical replicates of blood from several donors. The CDR3 is 13 amino acids. The germline V gene encodes CDR1 MNHNS and CDR2 SASEGT. V gave up 7 bases and J gave up 7 bases, with 16 bases separating them. TCRdb's table, derived via immunoSEQ multiplex PCR, lists solely in-frame clones and lacks some. This table holds 84,000 or so clones, 93% found once. The chain employs TRBV6-1 and TRBJ1-1; D gene uncertain. Sample: T cells isolated from PBMCs. The clonotype comes from a human donor in good health. The CDR3 here is CASTESSIIEAFF. The CDR3, as DNA: TGTGCCAGCACCGAGTCATCGATCATTGAAGCTTTCTTT.